Listed below are T cell receptor beta chains from one sample, sequenced in a study of OX40 agonist ivuxolimab in advanced cancers. Clones were read by immunoSEQ multiplex PCR, and TCRdb kept only the in-frame ones, dropping some. Seen here are around 15,000 clones, around 83% observed once, and the top ten hold over 9%. Sequenced material: CD4+ or CD8+ T cells sorted from blood, taken in a trial of the OX40 agonist ivuxolimab. The receptors originated from an adult with an advanced solid tumor such as melanoma, head and neck, liver or kidney cancer. CDR3s include the opening cysteine and the closing phenylalanine or tryptophan. A D gene is named only where the DNA matches it firmly. A row's size may be missing; if present it is once, few, many or a size class.

V	D	size	J	CDR3	DNA
TRBV27	-	-	TRBJ2-2	CASRTGAGELFF	TGTGCCAGCAGAACCGGGGCCGGGGAGCTGTTTTTT
TRBV27	TRBD2	-	TRBJ2-1	CASSTSGTSNEQFF	TGTGCCAGCAGCACATCTGGGACTAGTAATGAGCAGTTCTTC
TRBV7-2	TRBD2	-	TRBJ2-1	CASRPGGRAFEQFF	TGTGCCAGCAGGCCTGGAGGGAGGGCCTTTGAGCAGTTCTTC
TRBV5-5	-	-	TRBJ1-1	CASSLVAGATEAFF	TGTGCCAGCAGCCTCGTAGCGGGGGCCACTGAAGCTTTCTTT
TRBV27	-	-	TRBJ2-1	CASRSGANNEQFF	TGTGCCAGCAGGTCGGGGGCGAACAATGAGCAGTTCTTC
TRBV19	TRBD1	few	TRBJ1-1	CASSMAGGAWFTEAFF	TGTGCCAGTAGTATGGCAGGGGGCGCTTGGTTCACTGAAGCTTTCTTT
TRBV5-6	-	-	TRBJ2-7	CASSSTGGGYEQYF	TGTGCCAGCAGCTCGACAGGTGGGGGCTACGAGCAGTACTTC
TRBV7-3	-	-	TRBJ2-7	CASSLSGSYEQYF	TGTGCCAGCAGCTTATCGGGCTCCTACGAGCAGTACTTC
TRBV4-2	-	few	TRBJ2-3	CASSQEFDTQYF	TGTGCCAGCAGCCAAGAATTTGATACGCAGTATTTT
TRBV28	TRBD1	-	TRBJ2-1	CASSHRGSSYNEQFF	TGTGCCAGCAGCCACAGGGGGAGCTCCTACAATGAGCAGTTCTTC
TRBV5-4	-	-	TRBJ2-7	CASSSFPSGSSYEQYF	TGTGCCAGCAGCTCCTTCCCGTCAGGGAGTTCCTACGAGCAGTACTTC
TRBV10-2	-	-	TRBJ2-7	CASSESGGRGEQYF	TGCGCCAGCAGTGAGTCGGGAGGGAGGGGGGAGCAGTACTTC
TRBV7-2	-	-	TRBJ2-7	CASSLAADLAYEQYF	TGTGCCAGCAGCTTAGCGGCGGACTTAGCCTACGAGCAGTACTTC
TRBV29-1	TRBD2	-	TRBJ2-7	CSALPSPGLAGDEQYF	TGCAGCGCCTTGCCCAGCCCCGGACTAGCGGGAGACGAGCAGTACTTC